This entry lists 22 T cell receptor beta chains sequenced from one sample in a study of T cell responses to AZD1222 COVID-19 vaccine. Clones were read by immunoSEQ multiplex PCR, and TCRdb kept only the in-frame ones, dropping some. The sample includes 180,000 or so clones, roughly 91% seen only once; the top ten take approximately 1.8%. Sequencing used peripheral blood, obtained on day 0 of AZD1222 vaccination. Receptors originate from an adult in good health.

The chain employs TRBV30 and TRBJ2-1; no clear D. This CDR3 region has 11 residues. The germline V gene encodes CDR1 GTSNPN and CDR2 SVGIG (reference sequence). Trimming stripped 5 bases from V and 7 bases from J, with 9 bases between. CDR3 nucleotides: TGTGCCTGGGCGTTAGGTAATGAGCAGTTCTTC. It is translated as CAWALGNEQFF.

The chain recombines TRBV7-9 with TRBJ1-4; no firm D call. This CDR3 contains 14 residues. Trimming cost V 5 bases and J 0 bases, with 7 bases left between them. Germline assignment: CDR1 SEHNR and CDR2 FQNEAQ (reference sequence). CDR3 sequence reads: CASSEQATNEKLFF. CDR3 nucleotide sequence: TGTGCCAGCAGCGAGCAAGCAACTAATGAAAAACTGTTTTTT.

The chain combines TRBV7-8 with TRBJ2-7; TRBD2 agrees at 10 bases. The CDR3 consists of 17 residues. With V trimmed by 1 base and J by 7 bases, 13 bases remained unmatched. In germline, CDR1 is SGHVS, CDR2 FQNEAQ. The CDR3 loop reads CASSLVLAGAPGGEQYF. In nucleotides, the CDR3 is TGTGCCAGCAGCTTAGTTCTAGCGGGAGCCCCAGGGGGGGAGCAGTACTTC.

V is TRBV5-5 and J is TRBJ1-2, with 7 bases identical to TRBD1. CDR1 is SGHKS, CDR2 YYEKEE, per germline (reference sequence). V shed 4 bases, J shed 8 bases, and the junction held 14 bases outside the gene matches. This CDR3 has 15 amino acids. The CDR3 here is CASSPGQPGLEGYTF. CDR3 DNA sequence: TGTGCCAGCAGCCCGGGACAGCCAGGGCTTGAGGGCTACACCTTC.

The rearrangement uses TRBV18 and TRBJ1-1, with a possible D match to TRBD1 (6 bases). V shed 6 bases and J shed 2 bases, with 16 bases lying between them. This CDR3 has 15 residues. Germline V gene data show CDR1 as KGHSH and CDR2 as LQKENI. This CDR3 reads CASSPPTGKNTEAFF. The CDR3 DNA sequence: TGTGCCAGCTCCCCGCCGACAGGAAAAAACACTGAAGCTTTCTTT.

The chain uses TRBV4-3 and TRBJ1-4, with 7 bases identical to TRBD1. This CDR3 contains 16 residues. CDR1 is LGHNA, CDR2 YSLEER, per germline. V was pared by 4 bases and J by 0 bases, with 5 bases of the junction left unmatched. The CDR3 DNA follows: TGCGCCAGCAGCCCGACAGGGTCATCAACTAATGAAAAACTGTTTTTT. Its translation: CASSPTGSSTNEKLFF.

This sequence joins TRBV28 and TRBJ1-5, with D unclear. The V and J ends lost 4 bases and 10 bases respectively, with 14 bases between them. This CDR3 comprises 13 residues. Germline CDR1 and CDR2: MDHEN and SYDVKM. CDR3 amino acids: CASSSGSRGPQHF. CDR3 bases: TGTGCCAGCAGTTCTGGGTCCCGGGGTCCCCAGCATTTT.

In nucleotides, the CDR3 is TGTGCCAGCAGCGCCGTAACAGAAGGGTATGGCTACACCTTC. This encodes CASSAVTEGYGYTF. V gene TRBV5-4 combines with J gene TRBJ1-2; D not certain. The CDR3 sequence is 14 residues long. Trimming took 4 bases from V and 5 from J, leaving 15 bases between them. Germline V lookup: CDR1 SGHNT, CDR2 YYREEE (reference sequence).

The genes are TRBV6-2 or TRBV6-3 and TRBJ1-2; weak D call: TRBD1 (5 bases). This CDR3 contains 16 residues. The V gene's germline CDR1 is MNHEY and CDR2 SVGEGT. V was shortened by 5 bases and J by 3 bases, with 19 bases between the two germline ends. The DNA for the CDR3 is TGTGCCAGCAGTGACAGACAGTACCCGGCAGACTATGGCTACACCTTC. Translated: CASSDRQYPADYGYTF.

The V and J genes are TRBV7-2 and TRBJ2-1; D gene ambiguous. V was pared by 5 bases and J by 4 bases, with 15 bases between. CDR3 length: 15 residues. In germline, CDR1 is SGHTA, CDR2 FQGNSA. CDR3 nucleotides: TGTGCCAGCAGCCCTGGTTGGAGTCCTTACAATGAGCAGTTCTTC. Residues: CASSPGWSPYNEQFF. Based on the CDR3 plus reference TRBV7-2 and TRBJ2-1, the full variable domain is GAGVSQSPSNKVTEKGKDVELRCDPISGHTALYWYRQSLGQGLEFLIYFQGNSAPDKSGLPSDRFSAERTGGSVSTLTIQRTQQEDSAVYLCASSPGWSPYNEQFFGPGTRLTVL.

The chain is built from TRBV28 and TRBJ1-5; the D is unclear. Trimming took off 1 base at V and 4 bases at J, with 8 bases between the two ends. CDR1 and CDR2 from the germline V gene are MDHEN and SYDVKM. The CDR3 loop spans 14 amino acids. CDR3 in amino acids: CASSLSPGNQPQHF. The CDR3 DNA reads TGTGCCAGCAGTTTATCCCCGGGAAATCAGCCCCAGCATTTT.

The CDR3 spells CASRPGTGSYNEQFF. CDR3 in DNA: TGCGCCAGCAGACCCGGGACAGGGTCCTACAATGAGCAGTTCTTC. The chain carries TRBV5-1 and TRBJ2-1; 9 nucleotides align to TRBD1. V shed 5 bases and J 1 base; nucleotides not matched to a gene: 4. The CDR3 extends over 15 amino acids. CDR1 and CDR2 (germline): SGHRS, YFSETQ.

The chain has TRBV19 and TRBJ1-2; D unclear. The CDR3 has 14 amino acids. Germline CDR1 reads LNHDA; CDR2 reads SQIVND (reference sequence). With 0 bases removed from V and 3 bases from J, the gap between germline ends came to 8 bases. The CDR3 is CASSIDPGYYGYTF. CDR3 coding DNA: TGTGCCAGTAGTATAGATCCGGGGTACTATGGCTACACCTTC.

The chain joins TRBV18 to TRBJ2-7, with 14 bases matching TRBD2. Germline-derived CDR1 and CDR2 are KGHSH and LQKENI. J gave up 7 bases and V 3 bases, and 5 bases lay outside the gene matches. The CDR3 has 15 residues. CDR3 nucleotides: TGTGCCAGCTCACCGACTAGCGGGGGGGCCAGTGAGCAGTACGTC. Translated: CASSPTSGGASEQYV.

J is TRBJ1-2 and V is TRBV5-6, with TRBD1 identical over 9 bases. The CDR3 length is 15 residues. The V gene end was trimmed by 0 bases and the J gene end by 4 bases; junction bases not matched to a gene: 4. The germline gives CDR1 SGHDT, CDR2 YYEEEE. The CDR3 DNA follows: TGTGCCAGCAGCTTGGGGGACAGGGCTACCTATGGCTACACCTTC. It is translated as CASSLGDRATYGYTF.

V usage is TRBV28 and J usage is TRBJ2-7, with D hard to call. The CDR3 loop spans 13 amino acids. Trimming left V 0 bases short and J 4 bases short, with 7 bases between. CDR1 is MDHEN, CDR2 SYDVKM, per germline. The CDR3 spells CASSLWDGYEQYF. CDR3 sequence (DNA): TGTGCCAGCAGTTTATGGGACGGATACGAGCAGTACTTC.

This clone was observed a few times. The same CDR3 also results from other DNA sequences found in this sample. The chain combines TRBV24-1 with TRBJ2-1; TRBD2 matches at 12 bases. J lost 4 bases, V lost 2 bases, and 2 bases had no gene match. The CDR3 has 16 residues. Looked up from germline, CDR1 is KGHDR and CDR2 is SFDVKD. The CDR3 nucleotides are TGTGCCACCAGTGATTCCGGGACTAGCGGGTACAATGAGCAGTTCTTC. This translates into CATSDSGTSGYNEQFF.

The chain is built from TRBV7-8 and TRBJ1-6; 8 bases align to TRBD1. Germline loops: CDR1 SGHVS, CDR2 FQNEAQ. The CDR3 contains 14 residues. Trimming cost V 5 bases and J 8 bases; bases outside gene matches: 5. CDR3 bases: TGTGCCAGCAGCCCGGACAGGGTTCATTCACCCCTCCACTTT. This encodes CASSPDRVHSPLHF. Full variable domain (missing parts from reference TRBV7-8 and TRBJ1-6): GAGVSQSPRYKVAKRGQDVALRCDPISGHVSLFWYQQALGQGPEFLTYFQNEAQLDKSGLPSDRFFAERPEGSVSTLKIQRTQQEDSAVYLCASSPDRVHSPLHFGNGTRLTVT.

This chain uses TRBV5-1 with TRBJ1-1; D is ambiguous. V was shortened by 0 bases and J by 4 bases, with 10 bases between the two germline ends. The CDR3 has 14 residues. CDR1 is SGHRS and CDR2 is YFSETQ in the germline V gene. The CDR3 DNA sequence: TGCGCCAGCAGCTTGGAACCTGCGGGCACTGAAGCTTTCTTT. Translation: CASSLEPAGTEAFF.

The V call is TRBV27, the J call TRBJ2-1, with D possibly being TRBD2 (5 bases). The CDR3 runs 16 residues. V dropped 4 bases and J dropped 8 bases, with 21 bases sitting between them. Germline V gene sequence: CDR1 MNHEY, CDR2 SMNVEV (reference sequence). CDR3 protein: CASSSLTGTALDEQFF. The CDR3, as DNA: TGTGCCAGCAGTTCACTTACGGGAACGGCTCTCGATGAGCAGTTCTTC.

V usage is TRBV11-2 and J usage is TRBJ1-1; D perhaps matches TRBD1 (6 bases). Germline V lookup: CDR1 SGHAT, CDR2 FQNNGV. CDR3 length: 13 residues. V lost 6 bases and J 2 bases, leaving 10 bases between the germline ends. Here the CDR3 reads CASSQDRNTEAFF. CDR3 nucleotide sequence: TGTGCCAGCAGTCAGGACAGAAACACTGAAGCTTTCTTT.

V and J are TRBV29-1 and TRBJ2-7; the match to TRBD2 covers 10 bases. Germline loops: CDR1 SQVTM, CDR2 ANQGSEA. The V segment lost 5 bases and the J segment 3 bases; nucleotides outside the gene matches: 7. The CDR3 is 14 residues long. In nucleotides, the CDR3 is TGCAGCGTTTCCGCGAGCGGGAGGGACTACGAGCAGTACTTC. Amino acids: CSVSASGRDYEQYF.